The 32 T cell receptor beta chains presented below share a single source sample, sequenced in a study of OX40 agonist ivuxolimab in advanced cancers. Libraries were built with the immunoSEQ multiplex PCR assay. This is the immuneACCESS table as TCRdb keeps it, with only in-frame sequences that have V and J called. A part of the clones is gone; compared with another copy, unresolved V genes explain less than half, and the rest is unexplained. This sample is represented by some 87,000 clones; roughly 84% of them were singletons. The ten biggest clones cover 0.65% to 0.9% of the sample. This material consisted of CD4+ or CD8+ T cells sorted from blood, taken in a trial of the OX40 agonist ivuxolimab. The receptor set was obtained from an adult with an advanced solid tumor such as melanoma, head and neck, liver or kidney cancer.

The chain's CDR3 is CAISGEGLGTDTQYF. The CDR3, as DNA: TGTGCCATCAGTGGGGAGGGGCTCGGAACAGATACGCAGTATTTT. The chain joins TRBV10-3 to TRBJ2-3; 7 bases are shared with TRBD2. V lost 4 bases and J lost 3; bases outside the gene matches: 7. This CDR3 is built from 15 residues. Looked up from germline, CDR1 is ENHRY and CDR2 is SYGVKD.

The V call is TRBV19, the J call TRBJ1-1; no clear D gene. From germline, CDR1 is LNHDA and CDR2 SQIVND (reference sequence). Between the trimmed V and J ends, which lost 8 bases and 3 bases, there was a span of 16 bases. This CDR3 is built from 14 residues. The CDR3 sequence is CASRPSLMDTEAFF. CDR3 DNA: TGTGCCAGTCGGCCGAGCTTGATGGACACTGAAGCTTTCTTT.

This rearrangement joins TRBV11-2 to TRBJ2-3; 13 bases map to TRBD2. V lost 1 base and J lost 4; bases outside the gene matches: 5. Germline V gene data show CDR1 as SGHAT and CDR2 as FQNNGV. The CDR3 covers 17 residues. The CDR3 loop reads CASSLVGLAGAADTQYF. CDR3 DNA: TGTGCCAGCAGCTTAGTAGGACTAGCGGGGGCGGCAGATACGCAGTATTTT.

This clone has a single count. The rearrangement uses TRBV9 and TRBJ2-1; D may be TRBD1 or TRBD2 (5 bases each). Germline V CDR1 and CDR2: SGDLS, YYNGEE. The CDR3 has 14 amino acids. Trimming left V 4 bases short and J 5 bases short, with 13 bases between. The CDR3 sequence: CASSSGDGNNEQFF. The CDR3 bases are TGTGCCAGCAGCTCCGGGGACGGAAACAATGAGCAGTTCTTC.

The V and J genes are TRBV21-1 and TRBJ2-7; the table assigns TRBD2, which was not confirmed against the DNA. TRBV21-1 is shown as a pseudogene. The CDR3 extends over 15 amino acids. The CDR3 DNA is TGTGCCAGCAGCAAAGCGAAAGGGCGGGACTACGAGCAGTACTTC. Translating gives CASSKAKGRDYEQYF.

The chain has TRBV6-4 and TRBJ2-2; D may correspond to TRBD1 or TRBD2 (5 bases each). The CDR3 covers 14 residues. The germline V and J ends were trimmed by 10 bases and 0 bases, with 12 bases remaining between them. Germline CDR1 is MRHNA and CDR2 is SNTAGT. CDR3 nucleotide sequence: TGTGCCACCAAACCGGGACCGAACACCGGGGAGCTGTTTTTT. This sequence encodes CATKPGPNTGELFF.

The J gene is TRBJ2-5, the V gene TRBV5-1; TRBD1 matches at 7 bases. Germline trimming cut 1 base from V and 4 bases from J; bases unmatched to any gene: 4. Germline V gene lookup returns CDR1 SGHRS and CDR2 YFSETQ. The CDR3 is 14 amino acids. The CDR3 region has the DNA TGCGCCAGCAGCTTGCGACAGGGTGGAGAGACCCAGTACTTC. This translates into CASSLRQGGETQYF.

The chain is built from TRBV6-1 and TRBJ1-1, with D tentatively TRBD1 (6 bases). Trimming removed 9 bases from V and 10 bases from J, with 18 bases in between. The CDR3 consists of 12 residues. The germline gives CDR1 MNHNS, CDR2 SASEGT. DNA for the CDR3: TGTGCCAGTCGGGGATCAGGGGAAAGAGCTTTCTTT. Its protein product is CASRGSGERAFF.

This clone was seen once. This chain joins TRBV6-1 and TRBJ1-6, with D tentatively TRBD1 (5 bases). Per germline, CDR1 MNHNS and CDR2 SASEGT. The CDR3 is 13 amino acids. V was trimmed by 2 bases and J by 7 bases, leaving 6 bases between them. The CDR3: CASSEQGNSPLHF. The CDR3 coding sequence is TGTGCCAGCAGTGAACAGGGAAATTCACCCCTCCACTTT.

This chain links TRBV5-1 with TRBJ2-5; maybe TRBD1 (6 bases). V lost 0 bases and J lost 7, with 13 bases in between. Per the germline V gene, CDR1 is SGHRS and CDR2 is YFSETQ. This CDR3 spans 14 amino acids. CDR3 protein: CASSLEQGPLTQYF. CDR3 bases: TGCGCCAGCAGCTTGGAACAGGGCCCATTGACCCAGTACTTC.

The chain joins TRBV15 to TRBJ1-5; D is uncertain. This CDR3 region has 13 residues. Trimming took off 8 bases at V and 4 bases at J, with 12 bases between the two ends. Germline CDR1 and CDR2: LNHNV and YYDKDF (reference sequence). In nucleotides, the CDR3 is TGTGCCACCCGACCCAACCTTAATCAGCCCCAGCATTTT. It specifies CATRPNLNQPQHF.

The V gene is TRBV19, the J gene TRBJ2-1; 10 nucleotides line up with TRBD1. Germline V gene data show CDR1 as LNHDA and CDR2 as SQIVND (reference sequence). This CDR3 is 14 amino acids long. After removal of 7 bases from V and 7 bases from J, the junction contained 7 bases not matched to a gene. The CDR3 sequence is CASKGTGVRNEQFF. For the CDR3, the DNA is TGTGCCAGTAAGGGGACAGGGGTACGAAATGAGCAGTTCTTC.

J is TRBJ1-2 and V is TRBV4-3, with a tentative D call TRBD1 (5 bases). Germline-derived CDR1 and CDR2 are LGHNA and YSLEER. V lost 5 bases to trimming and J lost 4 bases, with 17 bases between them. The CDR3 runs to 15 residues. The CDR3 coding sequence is TGCGCCAGCAGCTCAGAAGGGGTTGGGGTCTATGGCTACACCTTC. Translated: CASSSEGVGVYGYTF.

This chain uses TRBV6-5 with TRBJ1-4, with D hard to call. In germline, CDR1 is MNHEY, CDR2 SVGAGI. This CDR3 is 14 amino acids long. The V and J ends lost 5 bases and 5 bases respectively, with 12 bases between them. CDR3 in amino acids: CASSPRAPNEKLFF. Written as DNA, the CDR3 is TGTGCCAGCAGTCCTAGGGCGCCAAATGAAAAACTGTTTTTT.

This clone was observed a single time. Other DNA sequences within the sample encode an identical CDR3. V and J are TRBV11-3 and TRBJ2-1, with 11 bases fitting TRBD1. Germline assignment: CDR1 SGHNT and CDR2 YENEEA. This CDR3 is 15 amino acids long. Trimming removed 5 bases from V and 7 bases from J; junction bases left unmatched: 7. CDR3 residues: CASSLRGTGGNEQFF. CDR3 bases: TGTGCCAGCAGCCTCCGTGGGACAGGGGGGAATGAGCAGTTCTTC. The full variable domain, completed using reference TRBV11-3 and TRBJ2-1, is EAGVVQSPRYKIIEKKQPVAFWCNPISGHNTLYWYLQNLGQGPELLIRYENEEAVDDSQLPKDRFSAERLKGVDSTLKIQPAELGDSAVYLCASSLRGTGGNEQFFGPGTRLTVL.

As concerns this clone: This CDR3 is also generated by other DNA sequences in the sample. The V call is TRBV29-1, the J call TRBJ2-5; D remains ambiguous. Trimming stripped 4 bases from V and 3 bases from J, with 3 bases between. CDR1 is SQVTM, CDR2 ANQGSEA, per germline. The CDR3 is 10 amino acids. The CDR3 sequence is CSVGEETQYF. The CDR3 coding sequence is TGCAGCGTTGGGGAAGAGACCCAGTACTTC.

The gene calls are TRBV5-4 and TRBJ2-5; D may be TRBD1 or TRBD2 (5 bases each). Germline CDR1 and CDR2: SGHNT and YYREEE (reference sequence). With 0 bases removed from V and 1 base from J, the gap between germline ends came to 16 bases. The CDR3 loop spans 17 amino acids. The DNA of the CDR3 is TGTGCCAGCAGCTTGGTCCCCGTATGGGGGACCCAAGAGACCCAGTACTTC. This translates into CASSLVPVWGTQETQYF. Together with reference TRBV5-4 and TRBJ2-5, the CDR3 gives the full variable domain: ETGVTQSPTHLIKTRGQQVTLRCSSQSGHNTVSWYQQALGQGPQFIFQYYREEENGRGNFPPRFSGLQFPNYSSELNVNALELDDSALYLCASSLVPVWGTQETQYFGPGTRLLVL.

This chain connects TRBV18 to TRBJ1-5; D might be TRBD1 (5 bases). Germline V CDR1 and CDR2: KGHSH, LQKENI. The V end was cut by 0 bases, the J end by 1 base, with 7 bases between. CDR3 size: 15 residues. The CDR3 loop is CASSPPGGSNQPQHF. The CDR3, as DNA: TGTGCCAGCTCACCACCGGGGGGGAGCAATCAGCCCCAGCATTTT.

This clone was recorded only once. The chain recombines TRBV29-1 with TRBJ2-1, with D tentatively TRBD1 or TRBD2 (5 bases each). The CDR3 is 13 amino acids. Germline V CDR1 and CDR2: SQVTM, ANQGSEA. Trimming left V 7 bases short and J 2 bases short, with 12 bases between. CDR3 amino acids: CSGGEGPYNEQFF. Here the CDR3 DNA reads TGCAGCGGGGGAGAGGGGCCCTACAATGAGCAGTTCTTC.

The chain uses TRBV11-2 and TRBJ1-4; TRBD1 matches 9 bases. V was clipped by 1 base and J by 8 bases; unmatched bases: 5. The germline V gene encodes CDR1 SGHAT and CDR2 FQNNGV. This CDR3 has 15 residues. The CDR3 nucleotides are TGTGCCAGCAGCTTAGTAGGCGGGACAGGGGAAAAACTGTTTTTT. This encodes CASSLVGGTGEKLFF.

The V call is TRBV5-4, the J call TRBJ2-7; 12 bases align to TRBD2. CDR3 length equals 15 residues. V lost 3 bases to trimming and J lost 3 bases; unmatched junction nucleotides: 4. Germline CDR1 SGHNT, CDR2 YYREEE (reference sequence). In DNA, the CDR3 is TGTGCCAGCAGCTCGGGACTAGCGGGCAGCTACGAGCAGTACTTC. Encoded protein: CASSSGLAGSYEQYF.

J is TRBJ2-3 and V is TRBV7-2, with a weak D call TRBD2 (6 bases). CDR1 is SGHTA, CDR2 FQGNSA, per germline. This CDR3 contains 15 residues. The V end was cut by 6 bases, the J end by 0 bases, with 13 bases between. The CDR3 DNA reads TGTGCCAGCAGACGAGCGGGTTCTAGCACAGATACGCAGTATTTT. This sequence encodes CASRRAGSSTDTQYF.

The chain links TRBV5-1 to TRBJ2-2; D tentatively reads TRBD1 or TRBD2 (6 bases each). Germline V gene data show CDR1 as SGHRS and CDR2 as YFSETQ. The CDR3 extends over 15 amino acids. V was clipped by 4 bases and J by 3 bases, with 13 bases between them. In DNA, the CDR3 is TGCGCCAGCAGCCCGGGGGCTGCCTACACCGGGGAGCTGTTTTTT. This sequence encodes CASSPGAAYTGELFF.

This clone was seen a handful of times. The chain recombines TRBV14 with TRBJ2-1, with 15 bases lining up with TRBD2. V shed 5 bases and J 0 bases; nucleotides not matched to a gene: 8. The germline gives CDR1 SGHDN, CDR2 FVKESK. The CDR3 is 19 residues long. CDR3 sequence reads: CASSGWTSGRAPSYNEQFF. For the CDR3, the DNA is TGTGCCAGCAGCGGATGGACTAGCGGGAGGGCCCCCTCCTACAATGAGCAGTTCTTC.

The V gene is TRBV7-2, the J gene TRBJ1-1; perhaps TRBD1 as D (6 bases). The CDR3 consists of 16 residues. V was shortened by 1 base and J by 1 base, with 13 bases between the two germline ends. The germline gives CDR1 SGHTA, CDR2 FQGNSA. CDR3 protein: CASSLDGGPWNTEAFF. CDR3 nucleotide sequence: TGTGCCAGCAGCTTAGATGGGGGCCCTTGGAACACTGAAGCTTTCTTT. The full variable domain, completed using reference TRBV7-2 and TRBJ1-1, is GAGVSQSPSNKVTEKGKDVELRCDPISGHTALYWYRQSLGQGLEFLIYFQGNSAPDKSGLPSDRFSAERTGGSVSTLTIQRTQQEDSAVYLCASSLDGGPWNTEAFFGQGTRLTVV.

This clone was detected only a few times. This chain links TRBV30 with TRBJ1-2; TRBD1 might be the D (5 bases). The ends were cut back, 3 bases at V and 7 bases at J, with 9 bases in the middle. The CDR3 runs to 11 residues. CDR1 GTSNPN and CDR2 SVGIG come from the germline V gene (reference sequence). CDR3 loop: CAWSRDFGYTF. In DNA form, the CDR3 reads TGTGCCTGGAGCCGGGACTTTGGCTACACCTTC. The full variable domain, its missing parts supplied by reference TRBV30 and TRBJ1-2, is SQTIHQWPATLVQPVGSPLSLECTVEGTSNPNLYWYRQAAGRGLQLLFYSVGIGQISSEVPQNLSASRPQDRQFILSSKKLLLSDSGFYLCAWSRDFGYTFGSGTRLTVV.

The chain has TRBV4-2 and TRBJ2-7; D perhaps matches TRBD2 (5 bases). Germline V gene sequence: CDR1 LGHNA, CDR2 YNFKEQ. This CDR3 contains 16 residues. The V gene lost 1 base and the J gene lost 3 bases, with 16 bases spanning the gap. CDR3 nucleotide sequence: TGTGCCAGCAGCCAAGGCCAAGGGAGTGGCTACTACGAGCAGTACTTC. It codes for CASSQGQGSGYYEQYF.

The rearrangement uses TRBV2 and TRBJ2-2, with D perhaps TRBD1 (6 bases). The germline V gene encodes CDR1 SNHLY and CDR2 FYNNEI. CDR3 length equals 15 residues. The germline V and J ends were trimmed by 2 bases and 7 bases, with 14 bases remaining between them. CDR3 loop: CASSEYQGSIGELFF. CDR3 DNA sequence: TGTGCCAGCAGTGAATACCAGGGGAGCATCGGGGAGCTGTTTTTT.

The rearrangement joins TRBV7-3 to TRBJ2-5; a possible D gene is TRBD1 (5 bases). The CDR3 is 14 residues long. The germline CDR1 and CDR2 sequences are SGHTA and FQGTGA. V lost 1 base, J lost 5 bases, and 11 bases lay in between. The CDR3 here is CASSLMAGMETQYF. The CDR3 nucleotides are TGTGCCAGCAGCTTAATGGCAGGGATGGAGACCCAGTACTTC.

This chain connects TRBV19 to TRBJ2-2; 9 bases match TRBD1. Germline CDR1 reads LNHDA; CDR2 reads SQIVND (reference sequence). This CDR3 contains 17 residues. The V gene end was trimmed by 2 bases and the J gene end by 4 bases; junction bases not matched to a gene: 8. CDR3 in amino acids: CASSIRPGQGGTGELFF. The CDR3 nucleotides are TGTGCCAGTAGTATAAGGCCGGGACAGGGTGGCACCGGGGAGCTGTTTTTT.

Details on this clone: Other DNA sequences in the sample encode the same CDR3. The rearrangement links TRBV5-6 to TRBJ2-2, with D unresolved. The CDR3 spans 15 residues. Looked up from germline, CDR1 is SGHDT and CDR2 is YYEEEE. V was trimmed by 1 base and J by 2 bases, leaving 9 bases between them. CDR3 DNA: TGTGCCAGCAGCTTGTACGGTCCTAACACCGGGGAGCTGTTTTTT. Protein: CASSLYGPNTGELFF.

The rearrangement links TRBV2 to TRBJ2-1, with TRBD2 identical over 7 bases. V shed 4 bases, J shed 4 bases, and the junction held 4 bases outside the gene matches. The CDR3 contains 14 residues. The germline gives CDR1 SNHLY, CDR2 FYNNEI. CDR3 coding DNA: TGTGCCAGCAGTGTTGAGCGGGATTACAATGAGCAGTTCTTC. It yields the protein CASSVERDYNEQFF. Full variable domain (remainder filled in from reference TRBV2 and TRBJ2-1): EPEVTQTPSHQVTQMGQEVILRCVPISNHLYFYWYRQILGQKVEFLVSFYNNEISEKSEIFDDQFSVERPDGSNFTLKIRSTKLEDSAMYFCASSVERDYNEQFFGPGTRLTVL.